Following are 25 T cell receptor beta chains from one sample sequenced in a study of technical replicates of blood from a handful of donors. TCRdb's copy holds only in-frame clones and misses some; the assay was immunoSEQ multiplex PCR. The table lists approximately 93,000 clones, approximately 95% of them singletons. Sequenced: T cells isolated from PBMCs. Receptor source: a human donor in good health.

V gene TRBV7-8 combines with J gene TRBJ2-1, with 9 bases identical to TRBD2. J gave up 5 bases and V 5 bases, and 7 bases lay outside the gene matches. The length of the CDR3 is 15 residues. Per germline, CDR1 SGHVS and CDR2 FQNEAQ. Written as DNA, the CDR3 is TGTGCCAGCAGCCCCGGACTAGCGAGAAACAATGAGCAGTTCTTC. This translates into CASSPGLARNNEQFF.

This clone has just one count. The chain employs TRBV29-1 and TRBJ2-2; D is perhaps TRBD1 (6 bases). The CDR3 spans 14 residues. Trimming took 3 bases from V and 0 from J, leaving 8 bases between them. Germline CDR1 SQVTM, CDR2 ANQGSEA. In DNA, the CDR3 is TGCAGCGTTGAGGGACACACGAACACCGGGGAGCTGTTTTTT. Translated, it gives CSVEGHTNTGELFF.

The chain is built from TRBV6-5 and TRBJ1-2, with a weak D call TRBD1 (6 bases). Looked up from germline, CDR1 is MNHEY and CDR2 is SVGAGI. The CDR3 is 13 residues long. With 10 bases removed from V and 8 bases from J, the gap between germline ends came to 20 bases. The CDR3: CATSTGPGLGYTF. In nucleotides, the CDR3 is TGTGCCACTTCGACAGGACCAGGGTTAGGCTACACCTTC.

The chain employs TRBV25-1 and TRBJ2-3; 9 nucleotides match TRBD2. Per the germline V gene, CDR1 is MGHDK and CDR2 is SYGVNS. V shed 3 bases and J 6 bases; nucleotides not matched to a gene: 13. The CDR3 covers 17 residues. The CDR3 DNA is TGTGCCAGCAGTGACCTCGGGTTAGCGGGAGAGGGGGATACGCAGTATTTT. Amino acid sequence: CASSDLGLAGEGDTQYF.

The gene calls are TRBV5-1 and TRBJ2-3, with unresolved D. V was clipped by 3 bases and J by 0 bases, with 14 bases between them. The CDR3 extends over 16 amino acids. Germline assignment: CDR1 SGHRS and CDR2 YFSETQ. CDR3 region: CASSSHSTTSTDTQYF. Here the CDR3 DNA reads TGCGCCAGCAGCTCCCATAGCACTACTAGCACAGATACGCAGTATTTT.

This clone turned up a few times. The genes are TRBV7-5 and TRBJ2-7; the table's D gene call, TRBD1, was not cross checked with the DNA. TRBV7-5 is reported as a pseudogene. The CDR3 totals 18 residues. This CDR3 is CVRSSYIFGTDLYYEQYF. The DNA of the CDR3 is TGTGTCAGAAGCTCCTACATTTTCGGTACAGACCTTTACTACGAGCAGTACTTC.

The V and J genes are TRBV28 and TRBJ2-5; 8 nucleotides match TRBD1. CDR3 length: 15 amino acids. Germline trimming cut 7 bases from V and 6 bases from J; bases unmatched to any gene: 13. CDR1 MDHEN and CDR2 SYDVKM come from the germline V gene. CDR3 region: CASNLPRTGRKTQYF. The CDR3 DNA reads TGTGCCAGCAACCTTCCCCGGACAGGGCGGAAGACCCAGTACTTC.

The chain recombines TRBV30 with TRBJ1-2; a possible D gene is TRBD1 (6 bases). Germline CDR1 reads GTSNPN; CDR2 reads SVGIG (reference sequence). CDR3 length equals 13 residues. Trimming took 2 bases from V and 1 from J, leaving 8 bases between them. CDR3 loop: CAWSLDSNYGYTF. In DNA form, the CDR3 reads TGTGCCTGGAGTTTGGACAGTAACTATGGCTACACCTTC.

The chain combines TRBV7-9 with TRBJ1-6; D might be TRBD1 (5 bases). The germline V and J ends were trimmed by 1 base and 0 bases, with 13 bases remaining between them. CDR1 and CDR2 from the germline V gene are SEHNR and FQNEAQ (reference sequence). This CDR3 has 18 residues. CDR3 nucleotide sequence: TGTGCCAGCAGCTTAGACGGGGGGAGGAGCTCCTATAATTCACCCCTCCACTTT. Translating it yields CASSLDGGRSSYNSPLHF.

The chain links TRBV19 to TRBJ2-2; 13 bases are shared with TRBD2. CDR3 length: 18 residues. Trimming at V came to 5 bases and at J to 6 bases, leaving 12 bases not matched to a gene. Per germline, CDR1 LNHDA and CDR2 SQIVND (reference sequence). This chain's CDR3 is CASSSRLAGGFVAGELFF. CDR3 DNA: TGTGCCAGTAGTTCAAGACTAGCGGGAGGTTTTGTGGCCGGGGAGCTGTTTTTT.

This clone came up once. The chain recombines TRBV28 with TRBJ2-5, with 9 bases identical to TRBD2. Losses at the gene ends were 2 bases for V and 5 bases for J; bases not matched to a gene: 6. The V gene's germline CDR1 is MDHEN and CDR2 SYDVKM. The CDR3 covers 15 residues. The CDR3 sequence is CASSLSGRPRETQYF. CDR3 nucleotides: TGTGCCAGCAGTTTAAGCGGGAGGCCTCGGGAGACCCAGTACTTC.

Only one count was recorded for this clone. CDR3 nucleotides: TGTGCAAGTCGCTTAGAACATCAGCGCACTAATCAGCCCCAGCATTTT. This codes for CASRLEHQRTNQPQHF. The rearrangement uses TRBV12-2 and TRBJ1-5. TRBV12-2 is tagged as a pseudogene. The length of the CDR3 is 16 residues.

V and J are TRBV19 and TRBJ2-5; D gene uncertain. This CDR3 is built from 14 residues. Germline lookup yields CDR1 LNHDA and CDR2 SQIVND (reference sequence). With 1 base removed from V and 0 bases from J, the gap between germline ends came to 6 bases. For the CDR3, the DNA is TGTGCCAGTAGTATAGGAGGTTACCAAGAGACCCAGTACTTC. Its translation: CASSIGGYQETQYF.

This sequence joins TRBV27 and TRBJ2-1; unclear D gene. The germline V and J ends were trimmed by 9 bases and 3 bases, with 6 bases remaining between them. Germline V gene sequence: CDR1 MNHEY, CDR2 SMNVEV (reference sequence). The CDR3 length is 11 residues. The CDR3 nucleotides read TGTGCCAGGAAGCGCTACAATGAGCAGTTCTTC. Translation gives CARKRYNEQFF.

V usage is TRBV14 and J usage is TRBJ2-1; TRBD2 aligns across 10 bases. The V gene's germline CDR1 is SGHDN and CDR2 FVKESK. CDR3 length: 16 residues. V lost 1 base and J lost 9; bases outside the gene matches: 9. CDR3 sequence reads: CASSQGKASGSSEQFF. CDR3 DNA: TGTGCCAGCAGCCAAGGAAAGGCTAGCGGGAGCAGTGAGCAGTTCTTC.

This chain connects TRBV11-3 to TRBJ2-1; 9 bases agree with TRBD1. Germline-derived CDR1 and CDR2 are SGHNT and YENEEA. The CDR3 consists of 15 residues. Trimming cost V 5 bases and J 8 bases; bases outside gene matches: 10. This CDR3 is CASSLGTGLGDEQFF. The CDR3 bases are TGTGCCAGCAGCCTGGGGACAGGGCTTGGGGATGAGCAGTTCTTC.

Here the CDR3 reads CASSTRWGEEKETQYF. The CDR3 DNA sequence: TGTGCCAGCAGCACACGATGGGGCGAGGAAAAAGAGACCCAGTACTTC. The rearrangement joins TRBV11-3 to TRBJ2-5; TRBD1 might be the D (5 bases). Germline values: CDR1 SGHNT, CDR2 YENEEA. V dropped 5 bases and J dropped 3 bases, with 19 bases sitting between them. The CDR3 consists of 16 residues.

The chain carries TRBV6-5 and TRBJ1-3; 9 bases agree with TRBD1. Germline CDR1 MNHEY, CDR2 SVGAGI. J lost 9 bases, V lost 2 bases, and 8 bases had no gene match. The CDR3 covers 15 residues. The CDR3 DNA reads as TGTGCCAGCAGTTACCTGACAGGGGGGCATAGCACCATATATTTT. This codes for CASSYLTGGHSTIYF.

V and J are TRBV5-4 and TRBJ2-2; TRBD1 agrees at 7 bases. Germline trimming cut 4 bases from V and 1 base from J; bases unmatched to any gene: 1. This CDR3 comprises 14 residues. The V gene's germline CDR1 is SGHNT and CDR2 YYREEE (reference sequence). CDR3 loop: CASSRTGNTGELFF. The CDR3 region has the DNA TGTGCCAGCAGCCGGACAGGGAACACCGGGGAGCTGTTTTTT.

This sequence joins TRBV7-2 and TRBJ2-5; the match to TRBD2 covers 8 bases. The V gene end was trimmed by 3 bases and the J gene end by 5 bases; junction bases not matched to a gene: 11. The CDR3 contains 16 residues. Germline V lookup: CDR1 SGHTA, CDR2 FQGNSA. The CDR3 spells CASSLGVAGFSETQYF. The CDR3 bases are TGTGCCAGCAGCTTGGGTGTAGCGGGATTTTCGGAGACCCAGTACTTC.

The DNA of the CDR3 is TGTGCCAGCAGCCGGACAGGGGTGGACAATGAGCAGTTCTTC. Its translation: CASSRTGVDNEQFF. The chain combines TRBV25-1 with TRBJ2-1; 9 bases fit TRBD1. The CDR3 covers 14 residues. The ends lost 6 bases at V and 5 bases at J; junction bases unmatched: 5. From germline, CDR1 is MGHDK and CDR2 SYGVNS.

V usage is TRBV5-5 and J usage is TRBJ2-2; D is possibly TRBD1 (6 bases). Germline values: CDR1 SGHKS, CDR2 YYEKEE (reference sequence). The CDR3 consists of 15 residues. V was trimmed by 5 bases and J by 5 bases, leaving 16 bases between them. The CDR3 loop reads CASRYTGKVTGELFF. CDR3 DNA: TGTGCCAGCAGATATACAGGGAAGGTAACCGGGGAGCTGTTTTTT.

This clone was recorded only once. This sequence joins TRBV28 and TRBJ2-7, with 10 bases matching TRBD1. The CDR3 has 15 amino acids. Germline V gene data show CDR1 as MDHEN and CDR2 as SYDVKM. J gave up 4 bases and V 1 base, and 4 bases lay outside the gene matches. The CDR3 here is CASSLLTGGAYEQYF. The CDR3 region has the DNA TGTGCCAGCAGTTTATTGACAGGGGGCGCGTACGAGCAGTACTTC.

The genes are TRBV5-1 and TRBJ2-4; possible D gene TRBD1, 5 bases. V was trimmed by 1 base and J by 0 bases, leaving 11 bases between them. Germline V gives CDR1 SGHRS, CDR2 YFSETQ. This CDR3 spans 16 amino acids. CDR3 DNA sequence: TGCGCCAGCAGCTTGACAGGCTCATTAGCCAAAAACATTCAGTACTTC. This codes for CASSLTGSLAKNIQYF. The complete variable domain, with remaining parts taken from reference TRBV5-1 and TRBJ2-4, reads KAGVTQTPRYLIKTRGQQVTLSCSPISGHRSVSWYQQTPGQGLQFLFEYFSETQRNKGNFPGRFSGRQFSNSRSEMNVSTLELGDSALYLCASSLTGSLAKNIQYFGAGTRLSVL.

The J gene is TRBJ1-5, the V gene TRBV28; perhaps TRBD1 as D (5 bases). CDR3 length equals 15 residues. Germline V gene lookup returns CDR1 MDHEN and CDR2 SYDVKM. V was clipped by 7 bases and J by 6 bases, with 19 bases between them. Here the CDR3 DNA reads TGTGCCAGCACCATTCTTTCTGGGGCTAGTCAGCCCCAGCATTTT. Its protein is CASTILSGASQPQHF.